This passage covers 25 T cell receptor beta chains from one sample sequenced in a study of T cells expressing NK-cell markers (dated by TCRdb to 2018 to 2020). The library relied on 5' RACE. The data were produced on an Illumina HiSeq 2000. Once TCRdb had reprocessed the reads, it stored one entry per CDR3 protein sequence and supplied no DNA. The sample table records roughly 160,000 distinct CDR3 sequences. The ten largest clones add up to over 20% of the sample. Sequenced sample: blood T cells: a sorted CD56 or NKG2C T cell subset, CD4+ or CD8+ T cells, or bulk PBMC T cells (not recorded which). Receptors were obtained from a man aged 18-75 years in good health.

The chain couples TRBV7-8 to TRBJ1-1; TCRdb outputs TRBD1, but without DNA this stays unchecked. Germline-derived CDR1 and CDR2 are SGHVS and FQNEAQ. The CDR3 extends over 14 amino acids. The CDR3 sequence: CASSLGTVDTEAFF.

The chain has TRBV11-2 and TRBJ1-3. The CDR3 extends over 14 amino acids. CDR1 and CDR2 (germline): SGHAT, FQNNGV. The CDR3 reads CASSFGYSGNTIYF.

The chain has TRBV24-1 and TRBJ2-1; the TRBD2 assignment by TCRdb is unverifiable without DNA. Germline loops: CDR1 KGHDR, CDR2 SFDVKD. The CDR3 is 14 residues long. CDR3 region: CATSDFGPGNEQFF.

The chain has TRBV27 and TRBJ2-5. Germline values: CDR1 MNHEY, CDR2 SMNVEV (reference sequence). This CDR3 has 15 residues. The CDR3 is CASRKRERFQETQYF.

This chain links TRBV3-1 with TRBJ2-2. Germline loops: CDR1 LGHDT, CDR2 YNNKEL (reference sequence). The CDR3 contains 13 residues. This CDR3 is CASSPAVSRELFF.

The rearrangement uses TRBV6-1 and TRBJ2-1; the TCRdb D gene call, TRBD2, has no DNA to confirm it. CDR1 and CDR2 from the germline V gene are MNHNS and SASEGT. CDR3 length: 13 residues. The CDR3 here is CASSETNYNEQFF.

The chain recombines TRBV28 with TRBJ2-5; TCRdb's D call, TRBD1, is unchecked because there is no DNA. The CDR3 length is 14 residues. Germline loops: CDR1 MDHEN, CDR2 SYDVKM. This CDR3 reads CASSPGTQVPTQYF.

V is TRBV2 and J is TRBJ2-7; absent DNA, TCRdb's TRBD1 call cannot be checked. The CDR3 is 13 amino acids. Germline CDR1 SNHLY, CDR2 FYNNEI. The CDR3 region is CASESQWGNEQYF.

The V call is TRBV12-3 or TRBV12-4, the J call TRBJ1-3; TCRdb gives TRBD1 as the D gene, but with no DNA this cannot be confirmed. CDR3 size: 14 residues. The CDR3 sequence is CASSDRGSGNTIYF.

The rearrangement uses TRBV28 and TRBJ2-1. CDR3 size: 15 residues. Looked up from germline, CDR1 is MDHEN and CDR2 is SYDVKM. CDR3: CASQFTDSSYNEQFF.

The CDR3 protein is CASSETPATNEKLFF. The chain employs TRBV2 and TRBJ1-4. The CDR3 loop spans 15 amino acids. The germline V gene encodes CDR1 SNHLY and CDR2 FYNNEI.

The gene calls are TRBV6-1 and TRBJ1-2; no DNA is available, so the TRBD1 call from TCRdb remains unchecked. Looked up from germline, CDR1 is MNHNS and CDR2 is SASEGT. CDR3 length: 16 amino acids. The CDR3 reads CASSQFRPLGDYGYTF.

The gene calls are TRBV27 and TRBJ2-1; TCRdb calls TRBD2, which cannot be checked without DNA. Germline V gene data show CDR1 as MNHEY and CDR2 as SMNVEV (reference sequence). CDR3 length equals 15 residues. The CDR3 here is CASRTGLAWRTQQFF.

The rearrangement uses TRBV7-2 and TRBJ2-1; TCRdb gives TRBD2 as the D gene, but with no DNA this cannot be confirmed. The CDR3 is 15 amino acids. Germline V lookup: CDR1 SGHTA, CDR2 FQGNSA. The CDR3: CASSVGLEPYNEQFF.

This chain uses TRBV3-1 with TRBJ2-5; TCRdb's D gene call, TRBD2, goes unchecked for lack of DNA. The CDR3 consists of 15 residues. Germline-derived CDR1 and CDR2 are LGHDT and YNNKEL (reference sequence). The CDR3 sequence: CASSQDRATQETQYF.

The chain combines TRBV12-3 or TRBV12-4 with TRBJ1-1. The CDR3 totals 14 residues. CDR3 protein: CASSLSAGNTEAFF.

The rearrangement links TRBV18 to TRBJ2-7; no DNA is available, so the TRBD1 call from TCRdb remains unchecked. There are 14 residues in the CDR3. Looked up from germline, CDR1 is KGHSH and CDR2 is LQKENI. This chain's CDR3 is CASSPGDSSYEQYF. Combining the CDR3 with reference TRBV18 and TRBJ2-7 gives the whole variable domain NAGVMQNPRHLVRRRGQEARLRCSPMKGHSHVYWYRQLPEEGLKFMVYLQKENIIDESGMPKERFSAEFPKEGPSILRIQQVVRGDSAAYFCASSPGDSSYEQYFGPGTRLTVT.

The V and J genes are TRBV11-1 and TRBJ2-5. Per the germline V gene, CDR1 is SGHAT and CDR2 is FQDESV (reference sequence). The CDR3 has 15 residues. The CDR3: CASRFRTSNQETQYF.

The rearrangement joins TRBV12-3 or TRBV12-4 to TRBJ2-7; the TCRdb call, TRBD2, lacks DNA for checking. The CDR3 loop spans 12 amino acids. The CDR3 here is CASRASRAEQYF.

The CDR3 region is CASSWASSYEQYF. The V gene is TRBV27, the J gene TRBJ2-7; TCRdb indicates TRBD2, and absent DNA this call remains unverified. Germline V CDR1 and CDR2: MNHEY, SMNVEV (reference sequence). The CDR3 runs 13 residues.

The chain couples TRBV12-1 to TRBJ2-5; with no DNA, the TCRdb D assignment of TRBD2 cannot be verified. TRBV12-1 is reported as a pseudogene. The CDR3 has 14 amino acids. This chain's CDR3 is CASTTTSGEETQYF.

The chain uses TRBV4-2 and TRBJ1-5; with no DNA, the TCRdb D assignment of TRBD1 cannot be verified. The CDR3 covers 15 residues. The germline V gene has CDR1 LGHNA and CDR2 YNFKEQ. The CDR3 sequence: CASSQLGGSNQPQHF.

The rearrangement uses TRBV5-1 and TRBJ2-7; TCRdb's D gene call, TRBD1, goes unchecked for lack of DNA. The CDR3 covers 16 residues. In germline, CDR1 is SGHRS, CDR2 YFSETQ. The CDR3: CASSQGTGRATYEQYF.

J is TRBJ2-7 and V is TRBV9; TCRdb's D gene call, TRBD1, goes unchecked for lack of DNA. This CDR3 has 12 residues. Germline CDR1 reads SGDLS; CDR2 reads YYNGEE. The CDR3 reads CASSGTGTGMYF.

V and J are TRBV20-1 and TRBJ2-5; TCRdb proposes TRBD2, but this gene call is untestable without DNA. Germline CDR1 reads DFQATT; CDR2 reads SNEGSKA (reference sequence). This CDR3 comprises 16 residues. This CDR3 is CSARVSAGGPPETQYF.